This T cell receptor beta chain derives from a study of graft-versus-host responses after intestinal transplantation. In the study overall: Grafts that recipients had were multivisceral, liver-intestinal, or isolated intestinal transplants. Recipients uniformly received anti-thymocyte globulin induction, followed by tacrolimus and steroids for 3 to 4 years.

Points from the study as a whole: Recipient marrow held GvH clones, some first seen in ileum or blood. Allograft clonal ratios (graft-versus-host to host-versus-graft) were high in patients who had graft-donor T cell macrochimerism.

Germline lookup yields CDR1 GTSNPN and CDR2 SVGIG (reference sequence). The CDR3 runs to 14 residues. As concerns this clone: What it recognizes is unknown.

TCRdb's copy holds only in-frame clones and misses some; the assay was immunoSEQ multiplex PCR. The data show 85,000 to 100,000 clones, 85% to 95% seen once. The chain links TRBV30 to TRBJ2-7; the D gene is possibly TRBD2 (7 bases). Source: unstimulated CD8+ T cells sorted from spleen or lymph node cells, taken before transplant. The sequence was collected from a human donor who was the organ donor for an intestinal transplant. The CDR3 loop is CAWGGAGAIYEQYF. DNA for the CDR3: TGTGCTTGGGGCGGTGCGGGGGCGATTTACGAGCAGTACTTC.